This record concerns one T cell receptor (beta chain) sequence. Its target is unknown. These data are taken from a study of cytomegalovirus exposure and HLA in healthy donors. Study as a whole: Sequencing of approximately 190 million T cells in an earlier analysis found around 120 million unique TCR beta sequences. Whole-study findings and limits: Researchers counted 164 TCR beta chains as cytomegalovirus-associated. One variant, a missense change in DCLRE1C, was linked in a later analysis to TCR beta V- and J-gene trimming.

The primer mix had 60 Vbeta and 13 Jbeta primers. The protocol was immunoSEQ multiplex PCR, while the TCRdb copy is restricted to in-frame clones and leaves out a portion. This table holds about 59,000 clones, around 83% found once. The germline gives CDR1 MGHDK, CDR2 SYGVNS. V was trimmed by 5 bases and J by 8 bases, leaving 18 bases between them. The CDR3 length is 15 residues. The chain links TRBV25-1 to TRBJ1-4, with D perhaps matching TRBD1 (5 bases). The source is a human donor in good health. Source material: PBMCs. CDR3 coding DNA: TGTGCCAGCAGTTCCTCCGGGACTGGGCCCGAAAAACTGTTTTTT. Encoded protein: CASSSSGTGPEKLFF.